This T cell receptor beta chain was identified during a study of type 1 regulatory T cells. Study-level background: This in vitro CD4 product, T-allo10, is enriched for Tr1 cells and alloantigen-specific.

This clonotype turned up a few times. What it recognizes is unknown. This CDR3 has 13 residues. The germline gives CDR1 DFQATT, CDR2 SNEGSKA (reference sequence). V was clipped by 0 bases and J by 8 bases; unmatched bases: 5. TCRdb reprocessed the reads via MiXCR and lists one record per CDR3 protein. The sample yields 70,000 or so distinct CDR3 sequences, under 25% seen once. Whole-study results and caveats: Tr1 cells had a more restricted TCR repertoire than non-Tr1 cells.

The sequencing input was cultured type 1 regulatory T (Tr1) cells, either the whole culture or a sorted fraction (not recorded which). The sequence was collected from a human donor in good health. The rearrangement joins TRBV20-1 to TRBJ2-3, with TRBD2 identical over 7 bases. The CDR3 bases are TGCAGTGCTAGAGACCCCGCGGGAGCTACGCAGTATTTT. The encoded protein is CSARDPAGATQYF.